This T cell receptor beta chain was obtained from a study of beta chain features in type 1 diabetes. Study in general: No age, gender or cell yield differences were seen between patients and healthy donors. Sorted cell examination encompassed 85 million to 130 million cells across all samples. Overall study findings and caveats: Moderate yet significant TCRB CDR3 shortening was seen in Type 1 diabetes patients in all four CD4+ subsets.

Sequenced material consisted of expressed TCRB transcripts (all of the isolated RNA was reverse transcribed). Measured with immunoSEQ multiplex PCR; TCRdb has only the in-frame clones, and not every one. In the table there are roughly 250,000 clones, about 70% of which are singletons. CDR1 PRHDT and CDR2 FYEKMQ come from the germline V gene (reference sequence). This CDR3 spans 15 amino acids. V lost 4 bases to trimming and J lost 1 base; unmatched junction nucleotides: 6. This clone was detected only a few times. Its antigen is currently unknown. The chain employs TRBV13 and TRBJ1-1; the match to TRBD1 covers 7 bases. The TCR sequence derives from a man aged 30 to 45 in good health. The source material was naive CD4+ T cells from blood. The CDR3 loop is CASSYAGQKNTEAFF. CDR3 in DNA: TGTGCCAGCAGCTACGCGGGACAGAAGAACACTGAAGCTTTCTTT.